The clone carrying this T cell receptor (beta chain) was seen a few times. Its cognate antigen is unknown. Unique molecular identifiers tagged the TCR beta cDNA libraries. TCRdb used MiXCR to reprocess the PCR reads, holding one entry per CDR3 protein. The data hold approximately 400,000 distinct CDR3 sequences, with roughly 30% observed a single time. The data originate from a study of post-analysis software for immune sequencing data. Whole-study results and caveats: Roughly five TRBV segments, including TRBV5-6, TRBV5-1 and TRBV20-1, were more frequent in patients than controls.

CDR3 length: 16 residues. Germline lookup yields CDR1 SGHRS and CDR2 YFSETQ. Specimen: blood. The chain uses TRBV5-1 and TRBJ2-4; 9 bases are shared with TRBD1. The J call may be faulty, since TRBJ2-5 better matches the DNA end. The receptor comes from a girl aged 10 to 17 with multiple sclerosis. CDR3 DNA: TGCGCCAGCAGCTTGGGTTTGGGACAGGGACAAGAGACCCAGTACTTC. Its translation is CASSLGLGQGQETQYF.